This record concerns one T cell receptor beta chain sequence. Its antigen is currently unknown. J was trimmed by 7 bases and V by 5 bases; bases with no gene match: 16. CDR3 length equals 16 residues. Preparation of the TCRbeta library was carried out with unique molecular identifiers. TCRdb processed the PCR reads anew with MiXCR; each CDR3 protein has one entry. The table lists about 980,000 distinct CDR3 sequences, about 26% of them singletons. These data originate in a study of T-cell reconstitution after alpha-beta-depleted transplantation in children. Findings and caveats of the study: Some patients showed high day-60 TCRbeta diversity, which derived from surviving recipient T cells and thymic progenitors.

The V gene is TRBV12-3 or TRBV12-4, the J gene TRBJ2-7; 8 bases align to TRBD1. This clonotype was sampled from a boy younger than two who had a stem cell transplant for SCID, so the T cells may come from the graft donor. The specimen was PBMCs, mostly from graft donor cells, collected 360 days after TCRalphabeta/CD19-depleted stem cell transplant. The DNA of the CDR3 is TGTGCCAGCAGTACCCGGACAGGGAAGGGTTCGAGAGAGCAGTACTTC. This codes for CASSTRTGKGSREQYF.